This T cell receptor beta chain was identified during a study of Ad26.COV2.S vaccination and SARS-CoV-2 variants. The study, taken as a whole, reports: Vaccine recipients had higher spike-specific TCR breadth than placebo recipients. The study found similar non-spike TCR breadth in vaccine and placebo recipients. Once vaccination had occurred, spike-specific CD8+ and CD4+ T cell responses reportedly showed substantial breadth. Total T cell responses were possibly underestimated by TCR breadth and depth analyses.

V was pared by 3 bases and J by 4 bases, with 4 bases of the junction left unmatched. Germline V gives CDR1 LNHDA, CDR2 SQIVND (reference sequence). This CDR3 contains 15 residues. Comments on this clone: What it binds is unknown.

TCRdb's table, derived via immunoSEQ multiplex PCR, lists solely in-frame clones and lacks some. The table records roughly 380,000 clones, about 91% of them present only once. This clonotype was sampled from a human donor who had recovered from COVID-19. The material was peripheral blood, obtained after recovery from COVID-19. The V and J genes are TRBV19 and TRBJ2-2; TRBD2 matches 8 bases. CDR3: CASSIRSGGTGELFF. DNA of the CDR3: TGTGCCAGTAGTATTAGAAGCGGGGGCACCGGGGAGCTGTTTTTT.